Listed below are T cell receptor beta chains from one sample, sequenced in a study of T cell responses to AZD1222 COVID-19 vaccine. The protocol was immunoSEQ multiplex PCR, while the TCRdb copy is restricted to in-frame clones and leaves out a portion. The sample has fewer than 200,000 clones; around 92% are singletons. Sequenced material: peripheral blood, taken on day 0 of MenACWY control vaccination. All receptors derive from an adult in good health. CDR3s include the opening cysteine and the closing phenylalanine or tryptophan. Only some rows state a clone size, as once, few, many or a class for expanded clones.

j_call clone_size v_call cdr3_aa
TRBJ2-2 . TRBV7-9 CASSFTGPGELFF
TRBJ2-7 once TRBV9 CASSPNSGEGKQYF
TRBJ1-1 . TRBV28 CASSDRQGMNTEAFF
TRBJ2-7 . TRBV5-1 CASSLARGAGRDEQYF
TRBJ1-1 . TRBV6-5 CASTLTGPGTEAFF
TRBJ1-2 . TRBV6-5 CASSYIRQGDGYTF
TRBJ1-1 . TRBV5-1 CASSLEGTDSTEAFF
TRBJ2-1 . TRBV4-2 CASSPVVLAGDNEQFF
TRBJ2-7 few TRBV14 CASSQAGATLEQYF
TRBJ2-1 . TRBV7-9 CASSALRLRVGEQFF
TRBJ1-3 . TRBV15 CATSRDLGGGNTIYF
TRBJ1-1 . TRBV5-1 CASSTGQADTEAFF
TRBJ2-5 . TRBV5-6 CASSSPTSGWGETQYF
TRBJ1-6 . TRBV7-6 CASSLAVLQGDSPLHF
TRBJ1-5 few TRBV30 CAWTAGARQPQHF
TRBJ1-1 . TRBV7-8 CASSQWGMGTEAFF
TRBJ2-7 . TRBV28 CASSSSPSYEQYF
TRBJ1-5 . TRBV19 CASRREPFEPQHF
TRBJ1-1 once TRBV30 CAWSGGNRGAPLEAFF
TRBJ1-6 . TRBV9 CASSARTGENSPLHF
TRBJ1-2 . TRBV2 CASSELREIGYTF
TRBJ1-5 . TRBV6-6 CASSPDRDQPQHF
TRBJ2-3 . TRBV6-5 CASSRSGITDTQYF
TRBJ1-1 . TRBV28 CASIRQGGNTEAFF
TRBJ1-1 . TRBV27 CASSFIPRDTEAFF
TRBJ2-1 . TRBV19 CASRIPGTGGYNEQFF
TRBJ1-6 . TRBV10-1 CASSVSSGSPLHF
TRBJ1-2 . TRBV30 CAWTRETYGYTF
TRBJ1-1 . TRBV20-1 CSSAGNTEAFF
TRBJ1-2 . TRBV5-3 CARSSIEKVGYTF
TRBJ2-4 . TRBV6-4 CASSEGQGGKNIQYF
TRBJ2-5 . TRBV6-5 CASKVMASGETQYF
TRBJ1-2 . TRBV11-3 CASSDRTGANYGYTF
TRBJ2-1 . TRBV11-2 CASSLTSNEQFF
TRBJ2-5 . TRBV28 CASSPPFSQETQYF
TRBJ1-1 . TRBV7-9 CASSSHGGMWDRGTEAFF
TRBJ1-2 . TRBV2 CASTSRTGGYTF
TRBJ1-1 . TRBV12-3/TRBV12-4 CASSLAGRAKAFF
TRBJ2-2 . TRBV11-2 CASSPPGPAGVTGELFF
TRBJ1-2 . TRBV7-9 CASNLGGGNYGYTF
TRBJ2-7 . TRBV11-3 CASSRLDGATYEQYF
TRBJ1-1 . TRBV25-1 CASSRQRGYTEAFF
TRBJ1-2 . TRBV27 CASRSHLSSGVGYTF
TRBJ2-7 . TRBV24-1 CATSAPTGEQYF
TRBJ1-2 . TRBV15 CATSAGRYYGYTF
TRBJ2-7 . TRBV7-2 CASSLQRAAISYEQYF
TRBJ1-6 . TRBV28 CASSLHLTGNSPLHF
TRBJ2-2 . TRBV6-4 CASSAQRGNTGELFF
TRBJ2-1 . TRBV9 CASSAWDGYNEQFF
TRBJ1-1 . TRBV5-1 CASSSVVTSPLF
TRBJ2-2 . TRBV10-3 CAISESVGGYSGTGELFF
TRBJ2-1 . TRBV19 CASSISPGSYNEQFF
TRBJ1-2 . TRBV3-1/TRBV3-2 CASSQDQVQRYYGYTF
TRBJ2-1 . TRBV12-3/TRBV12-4 CASSSGLAQQFF
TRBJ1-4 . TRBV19 CASRVSNEKLFF
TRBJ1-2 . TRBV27 CASSSTGGYGYTF
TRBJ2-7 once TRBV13 CASSLAGGPLEQYF